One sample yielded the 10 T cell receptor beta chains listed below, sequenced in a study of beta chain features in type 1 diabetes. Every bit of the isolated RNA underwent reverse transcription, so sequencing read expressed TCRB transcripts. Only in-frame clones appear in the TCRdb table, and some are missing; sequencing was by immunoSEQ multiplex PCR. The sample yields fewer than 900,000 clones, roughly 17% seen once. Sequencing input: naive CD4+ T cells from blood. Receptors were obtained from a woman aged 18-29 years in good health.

In DNA form, the CDR3 reads TGTGCCAGCAGCTATGTAATCGCAGGGGTATCCAATCAGCCCCAGCATTTT. This codes for CASSYVIAGVSNQPQHF. The chain employs TRBV7-9 and TRBJ1-5; D may be TRBD1 (6 bases). V was shortened by 4 bases and J by 3 bases, with 19 bases between the two germline ends. Germline V lookup: CDR1 SEHNR, CDR2 FQNEAQ (reference sequence). There are 17 residues in the CDR3.

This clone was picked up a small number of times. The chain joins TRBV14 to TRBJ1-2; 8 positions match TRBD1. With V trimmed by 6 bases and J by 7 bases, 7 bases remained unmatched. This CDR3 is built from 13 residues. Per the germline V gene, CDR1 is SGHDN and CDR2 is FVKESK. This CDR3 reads CASSLDRGRGYTF. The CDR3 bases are TGTGCCAGCAGTCTAGACAGGGGACGTGGCTACACCTTC.

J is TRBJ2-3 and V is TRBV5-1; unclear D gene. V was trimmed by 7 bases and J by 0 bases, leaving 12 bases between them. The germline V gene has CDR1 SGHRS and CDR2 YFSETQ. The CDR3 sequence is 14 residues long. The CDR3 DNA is TGCGCCAGCTGTCCTGACCTGAGCACAGATACGCAGTATTTT. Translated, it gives CASCPDLSTDTQYF.

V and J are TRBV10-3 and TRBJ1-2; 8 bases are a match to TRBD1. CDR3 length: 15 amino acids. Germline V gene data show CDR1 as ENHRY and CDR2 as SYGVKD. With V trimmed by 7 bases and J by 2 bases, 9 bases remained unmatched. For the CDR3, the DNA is TGTGCCATCACCCGGACAGGGAGTGGAAACTATGGCTACACCTTC. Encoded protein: CAITRTGSGNYGYTF.

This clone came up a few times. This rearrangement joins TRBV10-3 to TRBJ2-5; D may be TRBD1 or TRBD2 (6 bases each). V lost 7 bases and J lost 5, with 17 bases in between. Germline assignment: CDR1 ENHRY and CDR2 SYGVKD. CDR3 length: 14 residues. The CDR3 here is CAIMRERGGETQYF. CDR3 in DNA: TGTGCCATCATGAGGGAGAGAGGGGGGGAGACCCAGTACTTC.

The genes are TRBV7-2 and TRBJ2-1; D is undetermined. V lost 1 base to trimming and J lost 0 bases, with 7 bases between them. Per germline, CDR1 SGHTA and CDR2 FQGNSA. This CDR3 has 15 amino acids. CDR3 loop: CASSLVFSSYNEQFF. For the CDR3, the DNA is TGTGCCAGCAGCTTAGTCTTCAGCTCCTACAATGAGCAGTTCTTC.

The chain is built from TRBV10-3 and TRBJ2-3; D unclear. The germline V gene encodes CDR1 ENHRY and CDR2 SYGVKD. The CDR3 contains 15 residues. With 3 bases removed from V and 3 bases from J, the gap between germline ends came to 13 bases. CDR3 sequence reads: CAISDSLQDTDTQYF. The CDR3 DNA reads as TGTGCCATCAGTGACTCTCTCCAGGATACAGATACGCAGTATTTT.

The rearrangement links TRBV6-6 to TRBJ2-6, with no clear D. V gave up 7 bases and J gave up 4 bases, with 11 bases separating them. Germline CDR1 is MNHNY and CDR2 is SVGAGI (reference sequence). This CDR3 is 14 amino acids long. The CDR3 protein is CASMIRSGANVLTF. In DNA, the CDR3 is TGTGCCAGCATGATTCGGTCGGGGGCCAACGTCCTGACTTTC.

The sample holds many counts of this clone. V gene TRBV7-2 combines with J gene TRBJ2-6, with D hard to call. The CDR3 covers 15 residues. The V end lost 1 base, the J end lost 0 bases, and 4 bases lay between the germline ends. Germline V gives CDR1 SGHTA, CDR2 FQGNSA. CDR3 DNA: TGTGCCAGCAGCTTAGTTAACTCTGGGGCCAACGTCCTGACTTTC. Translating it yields CASSLVNSGANVLTF.

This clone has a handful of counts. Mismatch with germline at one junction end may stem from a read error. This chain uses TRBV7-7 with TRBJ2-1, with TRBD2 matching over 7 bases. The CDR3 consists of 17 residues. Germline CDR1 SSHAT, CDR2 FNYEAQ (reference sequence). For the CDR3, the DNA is TGTGCTAGCAGCCCCGGCCCAGCGGGGAGCTCCTACAATGAGCAGTTCTTC. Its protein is CASSPGPAGSSYNEQFF.